Shown below are 10 T cell receptor beta chains from a single sample sequenced in a study of T cells in Graves' hyperthyroidism and ophthalmopathy. Amplification targeted TCR beta CDR3 regions from RNA transcripts. During a first-round RT-PCR of the TCR CDR3, the HTBI primer set was used. TCRdb re-called the multiplex PCR reads with MiXCR, one entry per CDR3 protein. The repertoire holds a few hundred thousand distinct CDR3 sequences, 20% to 25% seen once, with approximately 49% in the top ten. The specimen sequenced was blood. Receptor source: a woman in her 70s with Graves' ophthalmopathy.

This clonotype was observed a few times. This sequence joins TRBV7-3 and TRBJ2-7; 8 bases agree with TRBD2. Judging by the DNA end, TRBJ2-1 fits better; the J call may be wrong. The CDR3 covers 15 residues. Germline-derived CDR1 and CDR2 are SGHTA and FQGTGA. The CDR3 nucleotides read TGTGCCAGCAGCTTAAATGGGATAGCGGGATACGAGCAGTTCTTC. The encoded protein is CASSLNGIAGYEQFF.

The chain recombines TRBV13 with TRBJ2-7; the match to TRBD2 covers 10 bases. V shed 0 bases, J shed 1 base, and the junction held 9 bases outside the gene matches. The CDR3 contains 18 residues. CDR1 is PRHDT, CDR2 FYEKMQ, per germline (reference sequence). The CDR3 nucleotides are TGTGCCAGCAGCTTAGGCCTAGCGGGAGAAGGGGGATCCTACGAGCAGTACTTC. Translating gives CASSLGLAGEGGSYEQYF.

CDR3 sequence (DNA): TGTGCCAGCAGTTTAGGGGGACAGCCACTCTACGAGCAGTACTTC. It is translated as CASSLGGQPLYEQYF. The gene calls are TRBV12-3 or TRBV12-4 and TRBJ2-7; 7 bases match TRBD1. The CDR3 is 15 amino acids. V lost 1 base, J lost 3 bases, and 6 bases stayed unmatched.

In this sample, this clonotype turned up many times. This chain connects TRBV4-2 to TRBJ2-1; 9 nucleotides line up with TRBD1. Losses at the gene ends were 1 base for V and 6 bases for J; bases not matched to a gene: 1. Germline V CDR1 and CDR2: LGHNA, YNFKEQ. This CDR3 is 14 amino acids long. CDR3 DNA: TGTGCCAGCAGCCAAGCGGGACAGGGCAATGAGCAGTTCTTC. It is translated as CASSQAGQGNEQFF.

This clonotype was recorded a few times. The rearrangement uses TRBV29-1 and TRBJ1-1; unclear D gene. The CDR3 spans 12 residues. V was shortened by 4 bases and J by 4 bases, with 10 bases between the two germline ends. In germline, CDR1 is SQVTM, CDR2 ANQGSEA. The CDR3: CSVASIGTEAFF. In nucleotides, the CDR3 is TGCAGCGTTGCCAGTATTGGCACTGAAGCTTTCTTT. Based on the CDR3 plus reference TRBV29-1 and TRBJ1-1, the full variable domain is SAVISQKPSRDICQRGTSLTIQCQVDSQVTMMFWYRQQPGQSLTLIATANQGSEATYESGFVIDKFPISRPNLTFSTLTVSNMSPEDSSIYLCSVASIGTEAFFGQGTRLTVV.

This clonotype showed up just a few times. The CDR3 loop reads CALANPPNEQFF. Here the CDR3 DNA reads TGTGCTTTAGCGAACCCCCCCAATGAGCAGTTCTTC. This chain uses TRBV2 with TRBJ2-1; maybe TRBD2 (5 bases). The CDR3 is 12 amino acids. In germline, CDR1 is SNHLY, CDR2 FYNNEI.

The CDR3 sequence is CASSIVGLAPYEQYF. In DNA form, the CDR3 reads TGTGCCAGTAGTATAGTGGGACTGGCCCCCTACGAGCAGTACTTC. V and J are TRBV19 and TRBJ2-7; D is possibly TRBD2 (6 bases). The CDR3 consists of 15 residues. Germline V gene data show CDR1 as LNHDA and CDR2 as SQIVND (reference sequence). Trimming cost V 1 base and J 2 bases, with 12 bases left between them.

V gene TRBV5-1 combines with J gene TRBJ2-2; 10 bases map to TRBD2. The CDR3 is made up of 16 amino acids. V lost 4 bases and J lost 6; bases outside the gene matches: 9. Germline CDR1 SGHRS, CDR2 YFSETQ. The CDR3 spells CASSDQAGGPSGELFF. In DNA form, the CDR3 reads TGCGCCAGCAGCGATCAAGCGGGAGGGCCCTCCGGGGAGCTGTTTTTT. The variable domain in full, completed from reference TRBV5-1 and TRBJ2-2, reads KAGVTQTPRYLIKTRGQQVTLSCSPISGHRSVSWYQQTPGQGLQFLFEYFSETQRNKGNFPGRFSGRQFSNSRSEMNVSTLELGDSALYLCASSDQAGGPSGELFFGEGSRLTVL.

The V call is TRBV10-3, the J call TRBJ2-3, with TRBD2 matching over 10 bases. The length of the CDR3 is 15 residues. The germline gives CDR1 ENHRY, CDR2 SYGVKD. J lost 3 bases, V lost 5 bases, and 5 bases had no gene match. The CDR3 DNA is TGTGCCATCAGTTGGGGGACTAGCGCAACAGATACGCAGTATTTT. Its protein is CAISWGTSATDTQYF.

This clonotype was picked up a small number of times. This may be a read error, as it is one base from a much larger clone. J is TRBJ1-1 and V is TRBV28; no clear D. The CDR3 spans 12 residues. Trimming removed 6 bases from V and 0 bases from J, with 5 bases in between. Germline V lookup: CDR1 MDHEN, CDR2 SYDVKM. CDR3 sequence: CASSQMNTEAFF. The CDR3 DNA is TGTGCCAGCAGCCAAATGAACACTGAAGCTTTCTTT.